This T cell receptor beta chain stems from a study of tumor-infiltrating lymphocytes in localized non-small cell lung cancer. Study-wide background: The cohort mixed smokers and never-smokers, several histologies, and some post-neoadjuvant-chemotherapy samples. Overall study findings and caveats: Each assay used a separate piece of the same tissue. Not all patients were TCR sequenced, owing to tissue quantity. Compared with uninvolved lung, tumors showed higher T cell infiltration by TCRbeta sequencing.

Worth noting for this clone: Its antigen remains unidentified.

The V gene's germline CDR1 is SGDLS and CDR2 YYNGEE. This CDR3 contains 13 residues. V was clipped by 4 bases and J by 7 bases; unmatched bases: 7. Using immunoSEQ multiplex PCR, the repertoire was profiled, and TCRdb retains in-frame clones only, with some absent. The table shows under 6,000 clones, with around 95% occurring only once. The sequenced sample consisted of uninvolved lung tissue not adjacent to the tumor. The chain is built from TRBV9 and TRBJ2-5; TRBD2 matches at 7 bases. This clonotype was sampled from a human donor with non-small cell lung cancer. This chain's CDR3 is CASSPSTGGTQYF. CDR3 in DNA: TGTGCCAGCAGCCCCTCAACGGGGGGGACCCAGTACTTC. The full variable domain, its missing parts supplied by reference TRBV9 and TRBJ2-5, is DSGVTQTPKHLITATGQRVTLRCSPRSGDLSVYWYQQSLDQGLQFLIQYYNGEERAKGNILERFSAQQFPDLHSELNLSSLELGDSALYFCASSPSTGGTQYFGPGTRLLVL.